Presented here are 18 T cell receptor beta chains from one specimen sequenced in a study of T cell clonality in common variable immunodeficiency. Profiling relied on immunoSEQ multiplex PCR, and the TCRdb table lists in-frame clones only, not all of them. Sampling found about 42,000 clones, none seen once. Material: peripheral blood mononuclear cells. The receptors were gathered from a person aged 18 to 70 in good health.

This clone was counted only a few times. Read sequence stops 3 residues before the CDR3 end, and the germline J gene provides the missing end. The gene calls are TRBV2 and TRBJ2-3; 7 nucleotides agree with TRBD1. CDR3 size: 15 residues. Looked up from germline, CDR1 is SNHLY and CDR2 is FYNNEI. The sequenced part of the CDR3 DNA is TGTGCCAGCAGTGAAGCACAGGGGACGCGAAGGGCG. As protein: CASSEAQGTRRA. The full-length CDR3 reads as CASSEAQGTRRAQYF.

This clone was observed at least ten times. The CDR3 end is not reached by the read, which stops 3 residues before it; the germline J gene fills it in. V gene TRBV19 combines with J gene TRBJ2-1; 9 nucleotides agree with TRBD2. CDR3 length equals 14 residues. J was trimmed by 4 bases and V by 2 bases; bases with no gene match: 0. Germline V gene lookup returns CDR1 LNHDA and CDR2 SQIVND (reference sequence). CDR3 DNA, as far as it was read: TGTGCCAGTAGTATACTAGCGGGGTACAATGAG. Translating it yields CASSILAGYNE. The entire CDR3 protein reads CASSILAGYNEQFF.

This clone came up many times. The read terminates 3 residues ahead of where the CDR3 ends, so the germline J gene completes it. The V call is TRBV18, the J call TRBJ1-2, with 7 nucleotides matching TRBD1. The CDR3 consists of 16 residues. The trim removed 3 bases at V and 4 bases at J, leaving 11 bases unmatched. Germline V lookup: CDR1 KGHSH, CDR2 LQKENI. CDR3 sequence: CASSPLTGRLSYGYTF. The covered CDR3 bases are TGTGCCAGCTCACCCCTGACAGGGAGGCTTTCCTATGGC.

This clone was observed at least ten times. The CDR3 extends 3 residues past the end of the read, so its final part is completed from the germline J gene. V is TRBV5-1 and J is TRBJ2-7; 8 bases are shared with TRBD2. CDR3 size: 13 residues. Germline V gene sequence: CDR1 SGHRS, CDR2 YFSETQ. The ends lost 8 bases at V and 6 bases at J; junction bases unmatched: 10. CDR3 sequence: CASTGTRDGEQYF. The sequenced CDR3 bases are TGCGCCAGTACCGGGACTAGAGATGGCGAG.

This clone is medium-sized. The DNA ends 3 residues before the CDR3 does, and the rest of the CDR3 is filled in from the germline J gene. The genes are TRBV3-1 (or the pseudogene TRBV3-2) and TRBJ1-4, with TRBD1 matching 8 bases. Unmatched junction bases numbered 8, after V lost 0 bases and J lost 8 bases. Per germline, CDR1 LGHDT and CDR2 YNNKEL (reference sequence). This CDR3 region has 16 residues. The CDR3 loop is CASSQDVRTGPEKLFF. Partial CDR3 DNA: TGTGCCAGCAGCCAAGATGTACGGACAGGGCCGGAAAAA.

The sample holds many counts of this clone. The CDR3 is cut off 3 residues early in the read; its end comes from the germline J gene. The chain links TRBV5-1 to TRBJ2-4; 11 bases fit TRBD1. The J segment lost 0 bases and the V segment lost 5 bases, leaving 7 bases of the junction unmatched. The CDR3 covers 17 residues. The V gene's germline CDR1 is SGHRS and CDR2 YFSETQ. The CDR3 loop is CASSSGTGGQAKNIQYF. CDR3 DNA (partial): TGCGCCAGCAGTTCCGGGACAGGGGGTCAAGCCAAAAACATT.

This clone was found many times. The read stops 3 residues short of the end of the CDR3; the missing end is completed from the germline J gene. This sequence joins TRBV30 and TRBJ1-2; tentative D call: TRBD1 (6 bases). CDR3 size: 11 residues. Looked up from germline, CDR1 is GTSNPN and CDR2 is SVGIG (reference sequence). CDR3 in amino acids: CAWSPQGGYTF. The DNA read from the CDR3 is TGTGCCTGGAGTCCCCAGGGGGGC.

This clone was counted ten times or more. The read ends 3 residues before the CDR3 terminus; that terminus is restored from the germline J gene. The J gene is TRBJ1-4, the V gene TRBV18; 10 bases agree with TRBD1. Trimming cost V 2 bases and J 5 bases; bases outside gene matches: 5. The CDR3 length is 16 residues. The germline V gene has CDR1 KGHSH and CDR2 LQKENI. CDR3 protein: CASSPSMGQGNEKLFF. CDR3 DNA, as far as it was read: TGTGCCAGCTCACCATCTATGGGACAGGGGAATGAAAAA.

On this clone itself: At one end the junction does not follow the germline gene, possibly because of a read error. Here the CDR3 reads CASRLGQGREEKLFF. The covered CDR3 bases are TGCGCCAGCCGCTTGGGACAGGGCAGAGAAGAAAAA. This sequence joins TRBV5-1 and TRBJ1-4; TRBD1 aligns across 9 bases. The read ends 3 residues shy of where the CDR3 ends; the end is completed using the germline J gene. The CDR3 extends over 15 amino acids. The germline V gene has CDR1 SGHRS and CDR2 YFSETQ. Full variable domain (rest looked up from reference TRBV5-1 and TRBJ1-4): KAGVTQTPRYLIKTRGQQVTLSCSPISGHRSVSWYQQTPGQGLQFLFEYFSETQRNKGNFPGRFSGRQFSNSRSEMNVSTLELGDSALYLCASRLGQGREEKLFFGSGTQLSVL.

This clone was detected ten times or more. The read is 3 residues too short to cover the CDR3 end, so that end is filled in from the germline J gene. The chain combines TRBV5-1 with TRBJ2-5; 10 bases are shared with TRBD1. The CDR3 is 14 residues long. CDR1 and CDR2 (germline): SGHRS, YFSETQ. V shed 0 bases and J 5 bases; nucleotides not matched to a gene: 1. The part of the CDR3 DNA that was read is TGCGCCAGCAGCTTGGGACAGGGGGCTGAGACC. It yields the protein CASSLGQGAET. The entire CDR3 reads CASSLGQGAETQYF. The entire variable domain, with the rest obtained from reference TRBV5-1 and TRBJ2-5, is as follows: KAGVTQTPRYLIKTRGQQVTLSCSPISGHRSVSWYQQTPGQGLQFLFEYFSETQRNKGNFPGRFSGRQFSNSRSEMNVSTLELGDSALYLCASSLGQGAETQYFGPGTRLLVL.

This clone occurred many times. The CDR3 end is not reached by the read, which stops 3 residues before it; the germline J gene fills it in. V and J are TRBV14 and TRBJ2-7, with 9 bases matching TRBD2. CDR3 length: 14 residues. The trim removed 6 bases at V and 0 bases at J, leaving 3 bases unmatched. Germline CDR1 is SGHDN and CDR2 is FVKESK. This CDR3 is CASRAGGSSYEQYF. The DNA read from the CDR3 is TGTGCCAGCAGAGCGGGGGGATCCTCCTACGAG.

This clone was recorded many times. The CDR3 sequence is CASSSQGVTEKLFF. The covered CDR3 bases are TGTGCCAGCAGCTCGCAGGGGGTTACTGAAAAA. The rearrangement links TRBV7-2 to TRBJ1-4; the match to TRBD1 covers 7 bases. The CDR3 end lies 3 residues beyond the end of the read and is filled in from the germline J gene. The V gene end was trimmed by 4 bases and the J gene end by 7 bases; junction bases not matched to a gene: 6. Germline assignment: CDR1 SGHTA and CDR2 FQGNSA. CDR3 size: 14 residues.

This clone was counted only a few times. With the read ending 3 residues before the CDR3 end, the germline J gene is used to fill in that end. The V gene is TRBV10-2, the J gene TRBJ2-2, with D possibly TRBD1 on 7 matching bases. Trimming took off 7 bases at V and 5 bases at J, with 11 bases between the two ends. The germline gives CDR1 WSHSY, CDR2 SAAADI. The CDR3 has 13 residues. The CDR3 sequence is CASKAGGTGELFF. CDR3 bases read: TGCGCCAGCAAGGCAGGGGGGACCGGGGAG.

This clone has just a few counts. The read gets to within 3 residues of the CDR3 end, and the germline J gene fills in the rest. The chain joins TRBV7-8 to TRBJ2-7; 8 nucleotides match TRBD1. This CDR3 has 15 amino acids. In germline, CDR1 is SGHVS, CDR2 FQNEAQ. V was clipped by 5 bases and J by 5 bases; unmatched bases: 11. CDR3 amino acids: CASSARTGGWHEQYF. Incomplete CDR3 DNA: TGTGCCAGCAGCGCCCGCACAGGGGGGTGGCACGAG.

This clone occurred a few times. The read halts 3 residues ahead of the CDR3 end, with the missing end drawn from the germline J gene. V and J are TRBV11-1 and TRBJ1-2; 8 nucleotides agree with TRBD1. Germline V gene sequence: CDR1 SGHAT, CDR2 FQDESV (reference sequence). The ends lost 0 bases at V and 6 bases at J; junction bases unmatched: 6. CDR3 size: 15 residues. CDR3 sequence reads: CASSLAPQGAHGYTF. Incomplete CDR3 DNA: TGTGCCAGCAGCTTAGCCCCCCAGGGGGCGCATGGC.

This clone was detected many times. The CDR3 extends 3 residues past the end of the read, so its final part is completed from the germline J gene. The rearrangement joins TRBV12-3 or TRBV12-4 to TRBJ1-2, with a tentative D call TRBD1 (6 bases). This CDR3 has 14 residues. V shed 6 bases and J shed 7 bases, with 18 bases lying between them. The CDR3 DNA, read in part, is TGTGCCAGCAGCTACGTCGACAGGACTTCTGGC. Amino acid sequence: CASSYVDRTSG. The entire CDR3 sequence reads CASSYVDRTSGYTF.

This clone came up many times. With the read ending 3 residues before the CDR3 end, the germline J gene is used to fill in that end. This chain joins TRBV5-1 and TRBJ2-5, with TRBD1 identical over 10 bases. V dropped 3 bases and J dropped 2; count of bases not matched to a gene: 4. CDR3 length: 15 residues. Germline V CDR1 and CDR2: SGHRS, YFSETQ. The CDR3 is CASSWGQGRQETQYF. The sequenced part of the CDR3 DNA is TGCGCCAGCAGCTGGGGACAGGGGAGGCAAGAGACC.

Ten or more counts support this clone. The CDR3 end lies 3 residues beyond the end of the read and is filled in from the germline J gene. This chain uses TRBV28 with TRBJ1-3; D is unresolved. The CDR3 spans 13 residues. Trimming took off 6 bases at V and 0 bases at J, with 6 bases between the two ends. Germline V gene lookup returns CDR1 MDHEN and CDR2 SYDVKM. The covered CDR3 bases are TGTGCCAGCAGCCTTAGCTCTGGAAACACC. This codes for CASSLSSGNT. The CDR3 reads in full as CASSLSSGNTIYF.